Listed below are T cell receptor beta chains from one sample, sequenced in a study of blood T cell repertoires in COVID-19. Sequenced by immunoSEQ multiplex PCR; TCRdb stores in-frame clones only, minus some. The data show over 90,000 clones, roughly 84% seen once. The material sequenced was peripheral blood. All receptors derive from a human donor in a cohort sampled during active COVID-19. Both conserved end residues are trimmed from each CDR3. The D gene is left open where the match is weak.

TRBV1,.,TRBJ2-7,TSSQDGTSGRDHEQY
TRBV7-8,.,TRBJ2-3,ASTNRRGLFGDTQY
TRBV2,TRBD1,TRBJ2-3,ASARQGAMDTQY
TRBV28,.,TRBJ1-3,ASRSSGNTIY
TRBV9,.,TRBJ1-5,ASSGTGYQPQH
TRBV19,TRBD1,TRBJ1-1,ASSFRQGKNTEAF
TRBV6-2/TRBV6-3,TRBD2,TRBJ2-1,ASSYLLAGGPGNEQF
TRBV6-2/TRBV6-3,TRBD1,TRBJ2-7,ASSYSHGTGAYEQY
TRBV19,.,TRBJ1-2,ASSPLPQLYGYT
TRBV5-4,TRBD1,TRBJ1-2,ASSLPDRDYGYT
TRBV18,.,TRBJ1-1,ASSPLMNTEAF
TRBV5-1,.,TRBJ1-5,ASSLAGNQPQH
TRBV4-2,TRBD2,TRBJ2-3,ASSQWRGGRADTQY
TRBV5-4,.,TRBJ2-3,ASSSRGPDTQY
TRBV5-1,.,TRBJ1-1,ASSPEGNTEAF
TRBV6-5,.,TRBJ2-7,ASSRIHRGTYEQY
TRBV27,.,TRBJ2-3,ASRGTDTQY
TRBV7-3,.,TRBJ2-5,ASSLMAAEETQY
TRBV25-1,.,TRBJ1-3,ASQQQAPGNTIY
TRBV5-1,.,TRBJ1-2,ASSLDRPSYGYT
TRBV20-1,.,TRBJ1-5,SASWGGPQH
TRBV16,.,TRBJ1-2,ASSQPGTYYGYT
TRBV11-2,.,TRBJ2-2,ASSLIQNTGELF
TRBV11-3,.,TRBJ2-1,ASSVPTGGNEQF
TRBV28,TRBD1,TRBJ2-7,ASSPPGGRAEQY
TRBV2,.,TRBJ1-4,ASRRGAGEKLF
TRBV5-1,TRBD1,TRBJ2-7,ASSFNRDRVIYEQY
TRBV28,TRBD1,TRBJ1-2,ASSLARRQTGDGYT
TRBV7-3,TRBD2,TRBJ2-1,ASSLTSGGAGEQF
TRBV18,.,TRBJ2-5,ASSPKNGETQY
TRBV7-2,TRBD1,TRBJ1-5,ASSVKGAYNQPQH
TRBV18,.,TRBJ1-2,ASSTTGGRYGYT
TRBV21-1,.,TRBJ1-1,ASSSRTYL
TRBV5-1,TRBD2,TRBJ2-2,ASSSTSGGSNTGELF
TRBV6-2/TRBV6-3,TRBD1,TRBJ1-5,ASSYFDRGRSQPQH
TRBV30,TRBD2,TRBJ2-5,AWTTPGGGETQY
TRBV5-1,.,TRBJ2-7,ASSLGVLNHEQY
TRBV18,.,TRBJ1-5,ASSADSNQPQH
TRBV5-1,TRBD1,TRBJ1-5,ASSLEGQGNQPQH
TRBV7-8,TRBD1,TRBJ2-7,ASSLRDSTYEQY
TRBV7-8,.,TRBJ1-1,ASSLHRENTEAF
TRBV7-2,TRBD1,TRBJ2-3,ASSPQGSDTQY
TRBV6-5,.,TRBJ1-2,ASSYSIAQGYGYT
TRBV5-1,.,TRBJ1-2,ASSPLNTGRNLYT
TRBV7-6,.,TRBJ2-7,ASSLGAQRGSSHEQY